The entry below describes one T cell receptor (beta chain). The length of the CDR3 is 15 residues. Losses at the gene ends were 2 bases for V and 1 base for J; bases not matched to a gene: 0. In germline, CDR1 is KGHSH, CDR2 LQKENI. The data were taken from a study of cytomegalovirus exposure and HLA in healthy donors. PCR was performed using 60 Vbeta and 13 Jbeta primers. How the authors handled the data: Roughly 9.9 million shared chains were among the roughly 78 million unique TCR beta chains that a later analysis counted. Data came from immunoSEQ multiplex PCR; TCRdb stores just in-frame clones and leaves some out. V and J calls and clone size come straight from that table; D and trimming were deduced from the DNA. The sample gives 100,000 or so clones, roughly 84% of which show up once; 1.2% is in the top ten. Sampled while nominally healthy, donors likely had unrecorded immune exposures.

This chain links TRBV18 with TRBJ2-3, with TRBD2 matching over 10 bases. The clonotype originates from a young woman in good health and CMV-seronegative. The sample was PBMCs. The CDR3 reads CASSPGTSGTDTQYF. CDR3 DNA sequence: TGTGCCAGCTCACCAGGGACTAGCGGCACAGATACGCAGTATTTT.